One sample yielded the 4 T cell receptor beta chains listed below, sequenced in a study of T cell clusters in autoimmune cytopenias. TRB was amplified by touch-down multiplex PCR, primer pools A and B combined. TCRdb reanalyzed the multiplex PCR reads, giving one entry per CDR3 protein sequence and no DNA. This sample lists under 15,000 distinct CDR3 sequences; its ten largest clones have roughly 3%. TRB amplification used approximately 250 ng of peripheral blood genomic DNA. The source material was peripheral blood. The origin of the receptors is a human donor with an autoimmune cytopenia or autoimmune hepatitis (not recorded which).

The CDR3: CASSIVPESSTDTQYF. The J gene is TRBJ2-3, the V gene TRBV19. This CDR3 comprises 16 residues. Per germline, CDR1 LNHDA and CDR2 SQIVND (reference sequence).

By frequency, this clonotype is medium-sized. The V call is TRBV29-1, the J call TRBJ1-2. The CDR3 has 15 amino acids. Looked up from germline, CDR1 is SQVTM and CDR2 is ANQGSEA. The CDR3 reads CSVGEVADPDYGYTF.

This chain links TRBV6-5 with TRBJ1-1. CDR1 is MNHEY and CDR2 is SVGAGI in the germline V gene. This CDR3 region has 14 residues. CDR3 region: CASMIMVVYTEAFF.

This rearrangement joins TRBV18 to TRBJ1-3; the D gene TCRdb calls, TRBD1, cannot be checked with no DNA. The CDR3 loop spans 16 amino acids. CDR1 KGHSH and CDR2 LQKENI come from the germline V gene. CDR3 sequence reads: CASSPDRGGFGNTIYF.